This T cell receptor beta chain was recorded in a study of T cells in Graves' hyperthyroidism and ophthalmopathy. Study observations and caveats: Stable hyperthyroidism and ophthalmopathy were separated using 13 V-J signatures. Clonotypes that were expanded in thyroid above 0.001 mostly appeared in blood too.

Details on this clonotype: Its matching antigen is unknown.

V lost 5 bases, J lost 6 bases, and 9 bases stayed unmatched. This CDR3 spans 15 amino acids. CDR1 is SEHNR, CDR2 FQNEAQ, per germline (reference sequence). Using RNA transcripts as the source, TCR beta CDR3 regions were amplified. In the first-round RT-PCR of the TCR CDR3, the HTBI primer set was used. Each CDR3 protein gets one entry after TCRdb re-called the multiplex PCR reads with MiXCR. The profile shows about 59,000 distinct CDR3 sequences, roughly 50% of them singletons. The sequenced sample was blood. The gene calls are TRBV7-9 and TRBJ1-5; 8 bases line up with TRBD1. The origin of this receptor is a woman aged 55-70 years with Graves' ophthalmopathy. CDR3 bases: TGTGCCAGCAGCATTAGACAGGGGTTCGGTCAGCCCCAGCATTTT. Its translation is CASSIRQGFGQPQHF.